The 30 T cell receptor beta chains given below trace back to one sample, sequenced in a study of T cells in Graves' hyperthyroidism and ophthalmopathy. Amplified regions were TCR beta CDR3 sequences from RNA transcripts. The HTBI set primed first-round TCR CDR3 RT-PCR. TCRdb analysed the multiplex PCR reads with MiXCR anew, one entry per CDR3 protein. The data hold hundreds of thousands of distinct CDR3 sequences, with around a third observed a single time. Sequencing input: blood. These receptors all stem from a woman in her 40s with Graves' hyperthyroidism.

CDR3 DNA sequence: TGTGCCAGCAGTTTAGTATTTCGGGACGTGCATGAAAAACTGTTTTTT. Translating gives CASSLVFRDVHEKLFF. The chain recombines TRBV2 with TRBJ1-4; tentatively, D is TRBD1 (5 bases). The CDR3 loop spans 16 amino acids. CDR1 is SNHLY, CDR2 FYNNEI, per germline. V lost 5 bases to trimming and J lost 6 bases, with 19 bases between them.

The rearrangement joins TRBV19 to TRBJ1-6; 10 nucleotides match TRBD1. The CDR3 runs to 14 residues. V lost 5 bases to trimming and J lost 13 bases; unmatched junction nucleotides: 8. Germline V lookup: CDR1 LNHDA, CDR2 SQIVND (reference sequence). The CDR3 loop is CASSFGQGDFPLHF. As DNA, the CDR3 is TGTGCCAGTAGTTTCGGACAGGGGGATTTCCCCCTCCACTTT.

This clonotype came up many times. The chain couples TRBV2 to TRBJ1-6; D not resolved. CDR1 is SNHLY and CDR2 is FYNNEI in the germline V gene. This CDR3 is 10 amino acids long. V was clipped by 6 bases and J by 9 bases, with 3 bases between them. The CDR3 is CASRGSPLHF. Written as DNA, the CDR3 is TGTGCCAGCAGGGGTTCACCCCTCCACTTT. The full variable domain, its missing parts supplied by reference TRBV2 and TRBJ1-6, is EPEVTQTPSHQVTQMGQEVILRCVPISNHLYFYWYRQILGQKVEFLVSFYNNEISEKSEIFDDQFSVERPDGSNFTLKIRSTKLEDSAMYFCASRGSPLHFGNGTRLTVT.

This clonotype was seen many times. V and J are TRBV9 and TRBJ1-1; the D is unclear. CDR3 size: 14 residues. The V gene lost 1 base and the J gene lost 8 bases, with 15 bases spanning the gap. Germline V gives CDR1 SGDLS, CDR2 YYNGEE. The CDR3 nucleotides are TGTGCCAGCAGCGTATCCTCCGCGGGTTCCGAAGCTTTCTTT. Translated, it gives CASSVSSAGSEAFF.

This chain joins TRBV10-3 and TRBJ2-7; no firm D call. The J call may be mistaken, given a closer DNA end match to TRBJ2-1. Germline V gene lookup returns CDR1 ENHRY and CDR2 SYGVKD. The CDR3 covers 13 residues. In DNA, the CDR3 is TGTGCCATCAGTGAGTCGACCCCCGATGAGCAGTTCTTC. Amino acid sequence: CAISESTPDEQFF.

V gene TRBV6-5 combines with J gene TRBJ1-2, with TRBD1 as a possible D gene (5 bases). The V gene lost 6 bases and the J gene lost 8 bases, with 16 bases spanning the gap. From germline, CDR1 is MNHEY and CDR2 SVGAGI. CDR3 length: 13 residues. The CDR3, as DNA: TGTGCCAGCAGCTCCGGGACGGCGATAGGCTACACCTTC. It specifies CASSSGTAIGYTF.

In its sample, this clonotype was seen many times. The genes are TRBV7-8 and TRBJ2-5; 7 bases agree with TRBD2. This CDR3 is 16 amino acids long. Germline loops: CDR1 SGHVS, CDR2 FQNEAQ. J was trimmed by 6 bases and V by 5 bases; bases with no gene match: 15. CDR3 sequence: CASSSLGFREVKTQYF. CDR3 DNA: TGTGCCAGCAGCAGCTTAGGCTTCCGGGAGGTGAAGACCCAGTACTTC. Combining the CDR3 with reference TRBV7-8 and TRBJ2-5 gives the whole variable domain GAGVSQSPRYKVAKRGQDVALRCDPISGHVSLFWYQQALGQGPEFLTYFQNEAQLDKSGLPSDRFFAERPEGSVSTLKIQRTQQEDSAVYLCASSSLGFREVKTQYFGPGTRLLVL.

J is TRBJ2-7 and V is TRBV29-1, with D possibly TRBD2 on 6 matching bases. Trimming stripped 3 bases from V and 7 bases from J, with 16 bases between. Per the germline V gene, CDR1 is SQVTM and CDR2 is ANQGSEA. This CDR3 has 13 residues. CDR3 region: CSVDSQGLREQYF. The CDR3 nucleotides read TGCAGCGTTGACAGTCAGGGACTGAGGGAGCAGTACTTC.

In its sample, this clonotype was seen a few times. Germline and junction disagree at one end, which may indicate a read error. This sequence joins TRBV10-3 and TRBJ2-7; D remains unclear. The CDR3 extends over 14 amino acids. Germline V gene data show CDR1 as ENHRY and CDR2 as SYGVKD. CDR3 region: CASSEVSRSYEQYF. Here the CDR3 DNA reads TGTGCCAGCAGTGAAGTTTCCAGGTCCTACGAGCAGTACTTC.

This clonotype was seen ten or more times. The V and J genes are TRBV12-3 or TRBV12-4 and TRBJ1-2; D is uncertain. Trimming took 4 bases from V and 4 from J, leaving 13 bases between them. The CDR3 has 14 amino acids. The CDR3 reads CASSYGRMGYGYTF. CDR3 in DNA: TGTGCCAGCAGTTACGGGAGGATGGGCTATGGCTACACCTTC.

The chain joins TRBV28 to TRBJ1-2, with 11 bases matching TRBD1. Germline CDR1 reads MDHEN; CDR2 reads SYDVKM. The CDR3 covers 16 residues. V shed 7 bases and J 8 bases; nucleotides not matched to a gene: 15. CDR3 amino acids: CASTPLYRDRGEGYTF. CDR3 sequence (DNA): TGTGCCAGCACCCCTCTCTACCGGGACAGGGGGGAGGGCTACACCTTC.

This clonotype was counted only a few times. The chain links TRBV28 to TRBJ2-2, with 7 bases fitting TRBD1. V lost 7 bases to trimming and J lost 1 base; unmatched junction nucleotides: 6. The germline gives CDR1 MDHEN, CDR2 SYDVKM. This CDR3 is built from 15 residues. Written as DNA, the CDR3 is TGTGCCAGCACCCTCCGGGACAGGAACACCGGGGAGCTGTTTTTT. The encoded protein is CASTLRDRNTGELFF.

V and J are TRBV6-5 and TRBJ1-2; 7 bases are a match to TRBD1. J gave up 7 bases and V 5 bases, and 10 bases lay outside the gene matches. Germline CDR1 and CDR2: MNHEY and SVGAGI. The CDR3 spans 14 residues. This CDR3 reads CASSNNDRVGGYTF. CDR3 DNA: TGTGCCAGCAGTAACAACGACAGGGTGGGTGGCTACACCTTC.

V is TRBV7-8 and J is TRBJ1-5; possibly TRBD1 for D (6 bases). This CDR3 contains 15 residues. Trimming cost V 3 bases and J 5 bases, with 14 bases left between them. CDR1 is SGHVS, CDR2 FQNEAQ, per germline. CDR3 amino acids: CASSFARGLDQPQHF. DNA of the CDR3: TGTGCCAGCAGCTTCGCCAGGGGTCTGGATCAGCCCCAGCATTTT.

This sequence joins TRBV29-1 and TRBJ2-5, with 7 bases lining up with TRBD2. Germline CDR1 reads SQVTM; CDR2 reads ANQGSEA. CDR3 size: 10 residues. V gave up 8 bases and J gave up 5 bases; unmatched junction bases: 2. CDR3 loop: CSLGGETQYF. CDR3 coding DNA: TGCAGCTTGGGGGGGGAGACCCAGTACTTC. The whole variable domain, remainder taken from reference TRBV29-1 and TRBJ2-5, is SAVISQKPSRDICQRGTSLTIQCQVDSQVTMMFWYRQQPGQSLTLIATANQGSEATYESGFVIDKFPISRPNLTFSTLTVSNMSPEDSSIYLCSLGGETQYFGPGTRLLVL.

The chain recombines TRBV7-9 with TRBJ1-4; TRBD1 might be the D (5 bases). V lost 5 bases, J lost 3 bases, and 19 bases lay in between. The germline CDR1 and CDR2 sequences are SEHNR and FQNEAQ (reference sequence). This CDR3 is built from 17 residues. DNA of the CDR3: TGTGCCAGCAGCCATAGGGCCTGGCGGGGGGCTAATGAAAAACTGTTTTTT. Protein sequence: CASSHRAWRGANEKLFF.

This clonotype was seen many times. The CDR3 reads CASSQRGNGYGYTF. The CDR3, as DNA: TGTGCCAGCAGCCAGAGGGGAAATGGCTATGGCTACACCTTC. This chain uses TRBV2 with TRBJ1-2; a possible D gene is TRBD1 (5 bases). Germline values: CDR1 SNHLY, CDR2 FYNNEI. The V end was cut by 6 bases, the J end by 4 bases, with 15 bases between. The CDR3 covers 14 residues.

A word on this clonotype: This could be a read error, since a much larger clone is one nucleotide away. The V and J genes are TRBV7-8 and TRBJ2-7, with D perhaps given as TRBD1 or TRBD2 (5 bases each). CDR3 length equals 14 residues. The germline V gene encodes CDR1 SGHVS and CDR2 FQNEAQ. V was pared by 5 bases and J by 2 bases, with 13 bases between. CDR3 loop: CASSRGNLAYEQYF. DNA of the CDR3: TGTGCCAGCAGCCGGGGCAACTTAGCCTACGAGCAGTACTTC.

A few counts support this clonotype. The genes are TRBV5-4 and TRBJ1-2; tentatively, D is TRBD1 (6 bases). The CDR3 is made up of 13 amino acids. CDR1 and CDR2 (germline): SGHNT, YYREEE (reference sequence). The V gene lost 0 bases and the J gene lost 8 bases, with 11 bases spanning the gap. CDR3 sequence reads: CASSLVTGWGYTF. CDR3 in DNA: TGTGCCAGCAGCTTGGTAACAGGGTGGGGCTACACCTTC. The full variable domain, with the rest looked up from reference TRBV5-4 and TRBJ1-2, is ETGVTQSPTHLIKTRGQQVTLRCSSQSGHNTVSWYQQALGQGPQFIFQYYREEENGRGNFPPRFSGLQFPNYSSELNVNALELDDSALYLCASSLVTGWGYTFGSGTRLTVV.

In this sample, this clonotype turned up once. This may stem from a read error, because a much larger clone lies one nucleotide away. J is TRBJ1-2 and V is TRBV20-1, with D hard to call. The CDR3 is 12 residues long. Germline-derived CDR1 and CDR2 are DFQATT and SNEGSKA (reference sequence). The CDR3, as DNA: TGCAGTGCTAGAGACGGGAATGATGGCTACGCCTTC. It translates to CSARDGNDGYAF.

Concerning this clonotype: The junction departs from the called germline gene at one end, perhaps through a read error. The V call is TRBV7-9, the J call TRBJ1-1; maybe TRBD1 (5 bases). CDR1 is SEHNR and CDR2 is FQNEAQ in the germline V gene (reference sequence). The CDR3 loop spans 14 amino acids. CDR3 bases: TGTGCCCGCAGCTTAGGGGCCCTTGGCACTGAAGCTTTCTTC. Residues: CARSLGALGTEAFF. Variable domain in full (rest from reference TRBV7-9 and TRBJ1-1): DTGVSQNPRHKITKRGQNVTFRCDPISEHNRLYWYRQTLGQGPEFLTYFQNEAQLEKSRLLSDRFSAERPKGSFSTLEIQRTEQGDSAMYLCARSLGALGTEAFFGQGTRLTVV.

This clonotype was seen only a few times. Here the CDR3 DNA reads TGCAGCGTACGACTAGCGGGAGACACAGATACGCAGTATTTT. Its translation is CSVRLAGDTDTQYF. This rearrangement joins TRBV29-1 to TRBJ2-3; 12 positions agree with TRBD2. Germline CDR1 reads SQVTM; CDR2 reads ANQGSEA. The CDR3 is made up of 14 amino acids. Trimming cost V 6 bases and J 2 bases; bases outside gene matches: 3.

Regarding this clonotype: Just one base apart from a much larger clone, this may be a read error. This sequence joins TRBV7-9 and TRBJ2-6, with 8 bases fitting TRBD2. The CDR3 is 19 residues long. V shed 5 bases, J shed 2 bases, and the junction held 14 bases outside the gene matches. Germline CDR1 and CDR2: SEHNR and FQNEAQ (reference sequence). The CDR3 loop is CASSPGWRGVRPGANVLTF. In DNA, the CDR3 is TGTGCCAGCAGCCCGGGCTGGCGGGGGGTACGCCCTGGGGCCAACGTCCTGACTTTC.

This clonotype turned up a few times. The rearrangement joins TRBV12-3 or TRBV12-4 to TRBJ1-4; D may be TRBD1 (5 bases). V lost 6 bases and J lost 6, with 17 bases in between. The CDR3 covers 15 residues. This CDR3 is CASRLNWGGDEKLFF. The CDR3, as DNA: TGTGCCAGCAGACTCAATTGGGGGGGGGATGAAAAACTGTTTTTT.

This clonotype showed up just a few times. The CDR3: CAWNGAQYEQYF. The CDR3 DNA sequence: TGTGCCTGGAACGGGGCCCAGTACGAGCAGTACTTC. The chain has TRBV30 and TRBJ2-7; possibly TRBD1 or TRBD2 for D (5 bases each). The length of the CDR3 is 12 residues. V lost 4 bases, J lost 4 bases, and 11 bases lay in between. From germline, CDR1 is GTSNPN and CDR2 SVGIG (reference sequence).

V and J are TRBV5-1 and TRBJ2-2; D perhaps matches TRBD1 (6 bases). The length of the CDR3 is 14 residues. The V and J ends lost 4 bases and 5 bases respectively, with 12 bases between them. Looked up from germline, CDR1 is SGHRS and CDR2 is YFSETQ. CDR3 sequence reads: CASSPFGQTGELFF. The DNA for the CDR3 is TGCGCCAGCAGCCCTTTTGGACAGACCGGGGAGCTGTTTTTT. Full variable domain (rest looked up from reference TRBV5-1 and TRBJ2-2): KAGVTQTPRYLIKTRGQQVTLSCSPISGHRSVSWYQQTPGQGLQFLFEYFSETQRNKGNFPGRFSGRQFSNSRSEMNVSTLELGDSALYLCASSPFGQTGELFFGEGSRLTVL.

In its sample, this clonotype was seen many times. The chain couples TRBV7-9 to TRBJ1-5; D unclear. CDR1 and CDR2 from the germline V gene are SEHNR and FQNEAQ (reference sequence). The CDR3 totals 11 residues. V lost 8 bases and J 3 bases, leaving 5 bases between the germline ends. The DNA for the CDR3 is TGTGCCAGCGGCCTCAATCAGCCCCAGCATTTT. Translated, it gives CASGLNQPQHF.

The gene calls are TRBV15 and TRBJ1-2, with 11 bases fitting TRBD1. Trimming at V came to 1 base and at J to 0 bases, leaving 7 bases not matched to a gene. CDR3 length: 18 amino acids. The V gene's germline CDR1 is LNHNV and CDR2 YYDKDF (reference sequence). The CDR3 bases are TGTGCCACCAGCAGAGTGGCCGGGACAGGGGGAGCTAACTATGGCTACACCTTC. It is translated as CATSRVAGTGGANYGYTF.

The rearrangement links TRBV28 to TRBJ1-2, with D possibly being TRBD1 (5 bases). Looked up from germline, CDR1 is MDHEN and CDR2 is SYDVKM. Deletions cut 11 bases from V and 0 bases from J, with 10 bases between. The length of the CDR3 is 12 residues. CDR3 bases: TGTGCCGAGGGGTCCTCTAACTATGGCTACACCTTC. Translated, it gives CAEGSSNYGYTF.

The table lists this clonotype with a count of one. Compared with germline, one end of the junction differs, possibly owing to a read error. The V call is TRBV29-1, the J call TRBJ2-2, with D possibly TRBD1 on 6 matching bases. The CDR3 spans 15 residues. Germline assignment: CDR1 SQVTM and CDR2 ANQGSEA. CDR3 in amino acids: CSVDGDTSSTGELLF. The CDR3 region has the DNA TGCAGCGTTGATGGGGACACGTCGAGCACCGGGGAGCTGCTTTTT.